This T cell receptor (beta chain) was documented in a study of shared clonotypes between healthy human individuals. Regarding the study as a whole: Clonotype sharing among donors was expected to depend on sequencing depth.

Each sample came from a Caucasian adult donor living in Nashville, Tennessee. V was cut by 1 base and J by 0 bases, with 15 bases left in between. Germline V CDR1 and CDR2: MNHEY, SMNVEV (reference sequence). The CDR3 runs 17 residues. Researchers ran the assay at a deep level. Sequencing was performed on unsorted PBMC DNA using ten immunoSEQ deep assay plates. Generated by immunoSEQ multiplex PCR, the TCRdb table keeps only in-frame clones and is missing some. The sample yields around 500,000 clones, around three quarters seen once. Comments on this clone: Its antigen remains unknown.

Sequencing input: PBMCs. This chain links TRBV27 with TRBJ1-1; no clear D. The sequence derives from a woman aged 40 to 55 in good health. Some clones in this sample may be carry-over from other donors' samples. CDR3 sequence (DNA): TGTGCCAGCAGTTTATTGGCCCTATCCGATGTGAACACTGAAGCTTTCTTT. The encoded protein is CASSLLALSDVNTEAFF.